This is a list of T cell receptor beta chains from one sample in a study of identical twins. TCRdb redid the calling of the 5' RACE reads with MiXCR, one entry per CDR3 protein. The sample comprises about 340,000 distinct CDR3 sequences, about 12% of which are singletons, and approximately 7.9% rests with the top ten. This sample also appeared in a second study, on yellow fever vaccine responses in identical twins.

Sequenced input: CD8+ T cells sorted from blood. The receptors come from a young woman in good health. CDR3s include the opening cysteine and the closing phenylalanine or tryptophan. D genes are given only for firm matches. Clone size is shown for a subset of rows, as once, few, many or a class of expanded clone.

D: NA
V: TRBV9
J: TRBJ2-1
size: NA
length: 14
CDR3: CASKRRLGYNEQFF
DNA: TGTGCCAGCAAAAGGCGTCTAGGCTACAATGAGCAGTTCTTC

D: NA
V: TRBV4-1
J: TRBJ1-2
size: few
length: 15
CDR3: CASSQISSGHYGYTF
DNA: TGCGCCAGCAGCCAGATTTCCTCAGGACACTATGGCTACACCTTC

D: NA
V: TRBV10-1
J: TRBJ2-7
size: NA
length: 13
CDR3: CASSEGWSYEQYF
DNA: TGCGCCAGCAGTGAGGGCTGGTCCTACGAGCAGTACTTC

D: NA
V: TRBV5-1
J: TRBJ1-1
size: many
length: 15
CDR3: CASSLEGLGNTEAFF
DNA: TGCGCCAGCAGCTTGGAAGGGCTGGGGAACACTGAAGCTTTCTTT

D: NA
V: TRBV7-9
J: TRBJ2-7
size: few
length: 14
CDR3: CASSTSGRQYEQYF
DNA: TGTGCCAGCAGCACCTCGGGACGGCAGTACGAGCAGTACTTC

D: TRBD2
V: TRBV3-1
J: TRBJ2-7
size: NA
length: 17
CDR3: CASSQLTGLGDLYEQYF
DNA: TGTGCCAGCAGCCAACTTACGGGACTAGGGGACCTGTACGAGCAGTACTTC

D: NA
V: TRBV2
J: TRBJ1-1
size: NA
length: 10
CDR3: CASRNNEAFF
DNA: TGTGCCAGCAGAAATAATGAAGCTTTCTTT

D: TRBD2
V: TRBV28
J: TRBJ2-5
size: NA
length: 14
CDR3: CASRTGTSSETQYF
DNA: TGTGCCAGCAGGACCGGGACTAGCAGTGAGACCCAGTACTTC

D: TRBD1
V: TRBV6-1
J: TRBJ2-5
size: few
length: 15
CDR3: CASSLGTGVTETQYF
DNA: TGTGCCAGCAGTCTCGGGACAGGGGTGACGGAGACCCAGTACTTC

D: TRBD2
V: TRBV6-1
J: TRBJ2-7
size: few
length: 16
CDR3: CASSKRLAGPTDEQYF
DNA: TGTGCCAGCAGTAAAAGACTAGCGGGACCTACTGACGAGCAGTACTTC

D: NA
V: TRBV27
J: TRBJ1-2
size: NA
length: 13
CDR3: CASSFGGPYGYTF
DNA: TGTGCCAGCAGTTTCGGGGGTCCCTATGGCTACACCTTC

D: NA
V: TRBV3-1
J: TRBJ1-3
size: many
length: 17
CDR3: CASSQEEGLTSGNTIYF
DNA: TGTGCCAGCAGCCAAGAGGAAGGATTGACCTCTGGAAACACCATATATTTT

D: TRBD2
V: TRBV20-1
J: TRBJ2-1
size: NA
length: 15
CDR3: CSARGGGDPYNEQFF
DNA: TGCAGTGCTAGGGGCGGGGGAGACCCCTACAATGAGCAGTTCTTC

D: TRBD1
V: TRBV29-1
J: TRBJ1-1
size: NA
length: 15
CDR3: CSVAPAGTVNTEAFF
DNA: TGCAGCGTCGCACCCGCCGGGACAGTGAACACTGAAGCTTTCTTT

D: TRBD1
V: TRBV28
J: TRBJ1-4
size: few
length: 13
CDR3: CASTVQGNEKLFF
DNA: TGTGCCAGCACGGTACAGGGGAATGAAAAACTGTTTTTT

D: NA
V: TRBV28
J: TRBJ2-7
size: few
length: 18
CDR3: CASSFWGRGTYPPYEQYF
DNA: TGTGCCAGCAGTTTTTGGGGAAGGGGGACCTACCCACCCTACGAGCAGTACTTC

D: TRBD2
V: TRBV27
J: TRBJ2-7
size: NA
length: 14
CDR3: CASSLAGVRSEQYF
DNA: TGTGCCAGCAGTTTGGCGGGGGTACGGTCCGAGCAGTACTTC

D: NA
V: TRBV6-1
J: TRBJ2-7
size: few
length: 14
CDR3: CASIFAASSYEQYF
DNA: TGTGCCAGCATATTTGCGGCTAGCTCCTACGAGCAGTACTTC

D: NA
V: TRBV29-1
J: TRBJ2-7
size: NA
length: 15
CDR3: CSVTSSSERTYEQYF
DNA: TGCAGCGTTACATCGTCTAGCGAACGCACCTACGAGCAGTACTTC

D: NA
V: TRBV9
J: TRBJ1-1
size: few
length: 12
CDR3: CASSEKNTEAFF
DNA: TGTGCCAGCAGCGAGAAAAACACTGAAGCTTTCTTT

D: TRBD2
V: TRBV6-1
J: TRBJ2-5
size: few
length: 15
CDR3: CASSPGSGGQETQYF
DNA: TGTGCCAGCAGCCCGGGAAGCGGGGGGCAAGAGACCCAGTACTTC

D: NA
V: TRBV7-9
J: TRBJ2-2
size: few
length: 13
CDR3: CASSFLYTGELFF
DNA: TGTGCCAGCAGCTTTTTGTACACCGGGGAGCTGTTTTTT

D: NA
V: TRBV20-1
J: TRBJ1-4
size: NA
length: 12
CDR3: CSARGDGVKLFF
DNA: TGCAGTGCTAGAGGGGATGGGGTAAAACTGTTTTTT

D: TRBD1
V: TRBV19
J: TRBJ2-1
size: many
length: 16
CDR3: CASSIVTGTGAHEQFF
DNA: TGTGCCAGTAGTATAGTTACCGGGACAGGGGCCCATGAGCAGTTCTTC

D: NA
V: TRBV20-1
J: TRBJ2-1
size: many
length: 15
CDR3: CSARDTSSSYNEQFF
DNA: TGCAGTGCTAGAGATACTTCAAGCTCCTACAATGAGCAGTTCTTC

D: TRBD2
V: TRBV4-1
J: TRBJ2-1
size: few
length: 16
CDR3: CASQRVLAGGGNEQFF
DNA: TGCGCCAGCCAGAGGGTGCTAGCGGGAGGGGGGAATGAGCAGTTCTTC

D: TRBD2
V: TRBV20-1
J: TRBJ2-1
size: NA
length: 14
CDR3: CSARERERYNEQFF
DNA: TGCAGTGCTAGAGAGCGGGAGAGATACAATGAGCAGTTCTTC

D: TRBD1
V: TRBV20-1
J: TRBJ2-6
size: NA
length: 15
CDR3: CSAREPGQPDNVLTF
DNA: TGCAGTGCTAGAGAACCGGGACAGCCCGACAACGTCCTGACTTTC

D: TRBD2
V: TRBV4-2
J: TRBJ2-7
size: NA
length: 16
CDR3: CASSQEFREGTYEQYF
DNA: TGTGCCAGCAGCCAAGAGTTCCGGGAGGGGACCTACGAGCAGTACTTC

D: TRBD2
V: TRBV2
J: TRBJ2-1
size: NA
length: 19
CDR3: CASSEQLREDSVTYNEQFF
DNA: TGTGCCAGCAGTGAACAGTTGCGGGAGGACTCAGTTACCTACAATGAGCAGTTCTTC

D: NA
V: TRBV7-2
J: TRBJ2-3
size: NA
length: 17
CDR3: CASSDIRGSEGTDTQYF
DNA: TGTGCCAGCAGCGACATCCGGGGGTCGGAGGGCACAGATACGCAGTATTTT

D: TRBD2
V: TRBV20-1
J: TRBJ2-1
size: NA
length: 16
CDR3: CSATPTSGLSFNEQFF
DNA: TGCAGTGCCACCCCGACTAGCGGGCTTAGTTTCAATGAGCAGTTCTTC